The subject of this entry is one T cell receptor (beta chain). What it recognizes is unknown. The entry originates in a study of cytomegalovirus exposure and HLA in healthy donors. Study background: The approximately 120 validation repertoires, a later analysis reported, used the same platform as the approximately 650 first-cohort repertoires. The study, taken as a whole, reports: Listed as cytomegalovirus-associated were over 150 TCR beta chains.

Libraries were prepared by immunoSEQ multiplex PCR; TCRdb keeps only in-frame clonotypes and omits some of them. The data contain 150,000 to 200,000 clones, 95% to 96% of them singletons. The donors were part of the roughly 130-subject validation cohort, which stood apart from the roughly 670-subject first cohort. The CDR3 consists of 17 residues. Germline CDR1 and CDR2: SEHNR and FQNEAQ (reference sequence). V lost 4 bases, J lost 3 bases, and 14 bases stayed unmatched. This chain joins TRBV7-9 and TRBJ1-2, with TRBD1 matching 7 bases. This clonotype was sampled from a woman aged 18-30 years in good health and CMV-seronegative. The sample comprised PBMCs. As DNA, the CDR3 is TGTGCCAGCAGCTCCGCAGGGACCTTACAGGGGTACTATGGCTACACCTTC. This encodes CASSSAGTLQGYYGYTF.